There are a few counts of the clone carrying this T cell receptor beta chain. No antigen is known for it. The data were taken from a study of shared clonotypes between healthy human individuals. Study conclusions and caveats: With few donors, the genetic and exposure-history diversity represented was limited. Clonotype sharing among the donors was expected to vary with sequencing depth.

Clones were sequenced by immunoSEQ multiplex PCR, and TCRdb holds only the in-frame ones, with some missing. The sample has about 490,000 clones, roughly 85% seen once. Germline CDR1 LNHNV, CDR2 YYDKDF (reference sequence). V gave up 4 bases and J gave up 13 bases, with 17 bases separating them. This CDR3 is 12 amino acids long. Sample: PBMCs. This sequence originates from a woman in her thirties or forties in good health. Some clones in this sample may be carry-over from other donors' samples. This sequence joins TRBV15 and TRBJ2-7, with D perhaps matching TRBD1 or TRBD2 (5 bases each). Here the CDR3 reads CATSTSSGRVYF. CDR3 nucleotide sequence: TGTGCCACCAGCACCTCAAGCGGCAGGGTCTACTTC.